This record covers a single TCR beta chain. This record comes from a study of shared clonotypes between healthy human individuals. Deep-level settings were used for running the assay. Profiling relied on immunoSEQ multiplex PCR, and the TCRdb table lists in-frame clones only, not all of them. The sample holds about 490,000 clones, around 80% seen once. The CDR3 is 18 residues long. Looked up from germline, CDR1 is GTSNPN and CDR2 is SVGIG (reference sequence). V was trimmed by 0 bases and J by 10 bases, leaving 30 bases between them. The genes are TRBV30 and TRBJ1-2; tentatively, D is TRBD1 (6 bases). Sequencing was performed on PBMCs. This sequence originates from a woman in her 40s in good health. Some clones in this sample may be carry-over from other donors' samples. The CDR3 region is CAWSVSGIPRGPKGVYTF. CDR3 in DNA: TGTGCCTGGAGTGTATCGGGGATCCCACGGGGGCCAAAAGGAGTCTACACCTTC.